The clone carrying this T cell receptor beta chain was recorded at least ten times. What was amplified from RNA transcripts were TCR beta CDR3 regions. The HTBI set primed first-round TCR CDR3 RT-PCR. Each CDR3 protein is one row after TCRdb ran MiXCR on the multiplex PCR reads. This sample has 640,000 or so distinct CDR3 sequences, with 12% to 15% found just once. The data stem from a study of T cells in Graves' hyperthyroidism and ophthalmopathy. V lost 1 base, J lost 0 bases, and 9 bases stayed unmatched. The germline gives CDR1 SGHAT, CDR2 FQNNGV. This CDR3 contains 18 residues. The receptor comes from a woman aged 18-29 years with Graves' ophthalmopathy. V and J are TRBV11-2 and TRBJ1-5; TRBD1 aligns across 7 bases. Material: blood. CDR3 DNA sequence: TGTGCCAGCAGCTTAGTACCGGGACAGTTATATAGCAATCAGCCCCAGCATTTT. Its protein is CASSLVPGQLYSNQPQHF.